This TCR beta chain appears in the sequencing data of a study of monozygotic twins with cystic fibrosis (dated by TCRdb to the early 2020s). With respect to the entire study: Around 3 micrograms of fragmented DNA went through around 14 PCR cycles to produce barcoded libraries. The study compared TCR beta repertoires within and between 16 monozygotic twin pairs with cystic fibrosis to assess genetic influence on V and J gene usage. The cohort included ten female and six male twin pairs, mostly children and adolescents, aged roughly 2.0 to 36.4 years with a median of 9.1 years. On the day blood was drawn, the twins' weight-for-height and FEVPerc (FEV1 disease centile) were ranked against those of the roughly 1,100 cohort participants. Data for three of the twin pairs had been reported previously in another context.

The study at large found these results: The cohort was small, and the number of shared CDR3s showed no association with age, concordance or disease severity. Simpson clonality was generally low (median around 0.01), which suggests a naive-dominated repertoire, and clonality was higher in the most severely affected patients. V gene usage was most similar to the co-twin in 13 of 16 pairs, and J usage was most similar to the co-twin in 8 of 16 pairs, which suggests genetic constraints. Significantly higher nucleotide-identical clonotype sharing was observed within monozygotic CF twin pairs than between unrelated CF individuals (P = 0.000026, Mann-Whitney).

TCR beta CDR3 regions were amplified by multiplex PCR using the immunoSEQ immune profiling system, following the manufacturer's instructions. An Illumina NextSeq system was used to carry out the sequencing. The source study handled its data this way. The immunoSEQ Analyzer platform handled processing of the sequence data, and clonality was calculated by taking the square root of Simpson's index of productive rearrangements. Similarity in V and J usage was measured by Jensen-Shannon distance, and OLGA was used to compute CDR3 generation probabilities. Shared CDR3 sequences were searched against the immuneACCESS database (August 2020) and VDJdb (December 2020). In TCRdb, the immuneACCESS table is reduced to in-frame sequences with V and J assigned. These tables do not hold every clone; where another copy was compared, an unresolved V gene accounts for under half, and the others remain unexplained. That table furnishes V, J and clone size, whereas the DNA furnished D and trimming. This sample lists roughly 10,000 clones; approximately 99.4% were detected once. The ten largest account for around 0.43% of the sample.

The twin pairs came from the European Cystic Fibrosis Twin and Sibling Study Cohort, a cohort that recruited patients from over 150 CF clinics across 14 European countries. Zygosity and CFTR genotype were verified in-house, and zygosity was tested by multiplex PCR of nine short tandem repeat loci. Each twin gave a peripheral blood sample, and clinical parameters were documented on that same day of blood sampling. Phenol/chloroform extraction was used to isolate genomic DNA from peripheral blood cells, and the DNA was then kept in TE buffer at 4 degrees C. Regarding this clone: This clone's antigen is unknown. Nothing much larger sits one base from this clone, and base qualities are not available.

What was sequenced was blood. This receptor was obtained from a man aged 18 to 30 with cystic fibrosis.

In nucleotides, the sequence is TGTGCCTGGAGTGTAGGACTAGCGGGGGACACAGATACGCAGTATTTT. This is translated as CAWSVGLAGDTDTQYF. Recombination joined TRBV30 with TRBJ2-3; the junction holds 13 bases that match TRBD2. From its cysteine to its phenylalanine, the CDR3 spans 16 amino acids. Only CDR3 DNA is held: 48 bases, read in frame from base 1. The germline V gene (reference sequence) yields GTSNPN for CDR1 and SVGIG for CDR2. After removal of 0 bases from V and 2 bases from J, the junction retains 2 bases not matched to a gene. Reference TRBV30 and TRBJ2-3 proteins supply the regions before and after the CDR3; the full variable domain is: SQTIHQWPATLVQPVGSPLSLECTVEGTSNPNLYWYRQAAGRGLQLLFYSVGIGQISSEVPQNLSASRPQDRQFILSSKKLLLSDSGFYLCAWSVGLAGDTDTQYFGPGTRLTVL.